These T cell receptor beta chains were read from a single sample in a study of T-cell reconstitution after alpha-beta-depleted transplantation in children. From the PCR reads, TCRdb called clonotypes with MiXCR, one entry per CDR3 protein. The table includes just under 250,000 distinct CDR3 sequences, over 20% detected once. This specimen was PBMCs, taken before TCRalphabeta/CD19-depleted stem cell transplant. The receptors shown here come from a girl aged 2-10 years with Fanconi anemia, due to receive a stem cell transplant. Each CDR3 is given without its conserved first and last residue. The order of the fields is V gene, J gene, CDR3 protein.

v_gene: TRBV6-6; j_gene: TRBJ2-7; CDR3aa: ASRLTSRYEQY
v_gene: TRBV29-1; j_gene: TRBJ2-7; CDR3aa: SVTGTGGYEQY
v_gene: TRBV20-1; j_gene: TRBJ1-2; CDR3aa: SASDSSYGYT
v_gene: TRBV20-1; j_gene: TRBJ2-7; CDR3aa: SARDPSYEQY
v_gene: TRBV12-3/TRBV12-4; j_gene: TRBJ1-5; CDR3aa: ASSLIAINQPQH
v_gene: TRBV5-5; j_gene: TRBJ2-3; CDR3aa: ASTEGPTDTQY
v_gene: TRBV4-2; j_gene: TRBJ2-5; CDR3aa: ASSQPGTSEETQY
v_gene: TRBV25-1; j_gene: TRBJ2-1; CDR3aa: ASSVLNSYNEQF
v_gene: TRBV29-1; j_gene: TRBJ2-7; CDR3aa: SGLAEYEQY
v_gene: TRBV20-1; j_gene: TRBJ1-1; CDR3aa: SASGQGHTEAF
v_gene: TRBV20-1; j_gene: TRBJ2-3; CDR3aa: SASGMVDTQY
v_gene: TRBV7-2; j_gene: TRBJ1-1; CDR3aa: ASSSTVQNTEAF
v_gene: TRBV7-2; j_gene: TRBJ2-6; CDR3aa: ASSLAWFHSGANVLT
v_gene: TRBV27; j_gene: TRBJ2-7; CDR3aa: ASGHGEYEQY
v_gene: TRBV7-9; j_gene: TRBJ1-1; CDR3aa: ASSTGPRNTEAF
v_gene: TRBV20-1; j_gene: TRBJ2-3; CDR3aa: SARVYGGTTDTQY
v_gene: TRBV7-2; j_gene: TRBJ2-5; CDR3aa: ASSLGLLAGGETQY
v_gene: TRBV29-1; j_gene: TRBJ1-1; CDR3aa: SVEGMGGPGVAEAF
v_gene: TRBV4-2; j_gene: TRBJ2-6; CDR3aa: ASSLRGTGISGANVLT
v_gene: TRBV29-1; j_gene: TRBJ1-4; CDR3aa: SVFNEKLF
v_gene: TRBV20-1; j_gene: TRBJ2-3; CDR3aa: SARAPEGSIDTQY
v_gene: TRBV15; j_gene: TRBJ2-7; CDR3aa: ATRETIAGEQY
v_gene: TRBV27; j_gene: TRBJ2-7; CDR3aa: ASSKDRGEQY
v_gene: TRBV7-8; j_gene: TRBJ2-1; CDR3aa: ASSLALAGGPEEQF
v_gene: TRBV20-1; j_gene: TRBJ2-1; CDR3aa: SATTSGGPYNEQF
v_gene: TRBV5-1; j_gene: TRBJ2-3; CDR3aa: ASRPNGGITDTHY
v_gene: TRBV15; j_gene: TRBJ2-1; CDR3aa: ATSNPTYNEQF
v_gene: TRBV29-1; j_gene: TRBJ2-7; CDR3aa: SGKTGRSYEQY
v_gene: TRBV29-1; j_gene: TRBJ2-1; CDR3aa: SVGGQLNEQF
v_gene: TRBV20-1; j_gene: TRBJ2-3; CDR3aa: SANIRTSGEDTQY
v_gene: TRBV24-1; j_gene: TRBJ2-1; CDR3aa: ATSDHRGLATYNEQF
v_gene: TRBV4-2; j_gene: TRBJ1-2; CDR3aa: ASSQSGRGLILLRNYGYT
v_gene: TRBV7-3; j_gene: TRBJ2-1; CDR3aa: ASSSPGLAGKTRDNEQF
v_gene: TRBV28; j_gene: TRBJ2-7; CDR3aa: ASSLNIEQY
v_gene: TRBV5-1; j_gene: TRBJ2-1; CDR3aa: ASSLDSYNEQF
v_gene: TRBV19; j_gene: TRBJ2-1; CDR3aa: ASSSGQPYNEQF
v_gene: TRBV25-1; j_gene: TRBJ2-1; CDR3aa: ASSRQGAIFNEQF
v_gene: TRBV12-3/TRBV12-4; j_gene: TRBJ2-7; CDR3aa: ASSLLAGARY
v_gene: TRBV15; j_gene: TRBJ2-5; CDR3aa: ATSRDRWTSGLETQY
v_gene: TRBV24-1; j_gene: TRBJ2-1; CDR3aa: ATSGGRHVNEQF
v_gene: TRBV20-1; j_gene: TRBJ2-5; CDR3aa: SALKASGSRETQY
v_gene: TRBV20-1; j_gene: TRBJ2-1; CDR3aa: SELTGGNEQF
v_gene: TRBV7-2; j_gene: TRBJ2-1; CDR3aa: ASSLTGGEQF
v_gene: TRBV7-3; j_gene: TRBJ2-3; CDR3aa: ASSFTGHFTDTQY
v_gene: TRBV13; j_gene: TRBJ2-1; CDR3aa: ASSPQTRSEQF